Below, one TCR beta chain is given with its context. Its antigen is unknown. With 1 base removed from V and 2 bases from J, the gap between germline ends came to 22 bases. Germline CDR1 reads SNHLY; CDR2 reads FYNNEI. The CDR3 consists of 19 residues. The authors ran a second PCR of about 7 to 12 cycles using a sample-barcoded 5' primer and a J-beta primer mix. A tag from a template-switch adaptor with 12 random nucleotides marked each cDNA molecule. A single record per CDR3 protein comes from TCRdb applying MiXCR to the 5' RACE reads. In the table there are about 640,000 distinct CDR3 sequences, about 54% of which are singletons. Every donor gave approximately 10 milliliters of peripheral blood. These data originate in a study of blood T cells in healthy people across ages. Study findings and constraints: Relative to aged donors, long-lived donors carried more naive CD4+ cells and displayed higher diversity. Researchers report that TCR beta diversity correlated strongly with naive T cell percentage.

The sample consisted of blood. The TCR was taken from a man aged 55 to 69 in good health. The chain combines TRBV2 with TRBJ2-3; D might be TRBD2 (6 bases). The CDR3 spells CASSEVRVLALEDTDTQYF. As DNA, the CDR3 is TGTGCCAGCAGTGAAGTGAGAGTACTAGCATTGGAGGACACAGATACGCAGTATTTT.